This T cell receptor beta chain is drawn from a study of cytomegalovirus exposure and HLA in healthy donors (dated by TCRdb to about 2017). Study-wide context: An earlier analysis of 587 of the donors reported about 260 Gb of sequence data and approximately 120 million unique TCR beta sequences obtained from about 179 million T cells. To study patterns of TCR occurrence, a later analysis re-analyzed previously published TCR beta repertoires from around 660 donors and added high-resolution HLA genotyping. The study profiled the T cell repertoires of about 640 subjects by immunosequencing and related them to cytomegalovirus serostatus. Of the approximately 400 genotyped donors, more than 75% were placed in the genetic ancestry cluster associated with self-reported Caucasian donors. The study aimed to test whether cataloging public T cell receptors could reveal signatures of past pathogen exposure. Among approximately 370 genotyped donors of the cohort, an average of approximately 220,000 unique TCR beta nucleotide sequences was sequenced per donor, of which about 18% were non-productive. HLA typing covered class I and class II loci at four-digit resolution. An early release that covered around 590 HLA-typed donors contained around 300 gigabases of sequencing data and around 85 million unique TCR sequences. An earlier analysis of roughly 580 of the donors used high-throughput TCR beta sequencing to judge whether each TCR beta V gene segment behaved as functional or pseudogenic. The number of donors typed differed by locus, with about 629-630 for A, B, C, DRB1 and DQB1, more than 500 for DQA1, some 570 for DPA1, and some 450 for DPB1. Four to six DR-DQ haplotypes were handled as single units for association and clustering, since linkage in the cohort was strong. The study combined high-throughput TCR immunosequencing, statistical association of individual TCRs with disease status, and machine learning to predict cytomegalovirus infection status. All discovery cohort repertoires had been generated using a single sequencing platform. A later genetic analysis took genome-wide SNP genotypes for about three fifths of the 666 donors and used that subset as a discovery cohort. Donor age, sex, ethnicity and CMV serostatus were compiled together with the repertoire data. Rather than drawing on any new phenotypic data, the later analysis identified candidate immune exposures from TCR beta sequences and the way those sequences occurred across donors. In addition to the first cohort of 666 subjects, a separate validation cohort of approximately 120 different subjects was used.

The study at large found these results: When HLA alleles, especially DR and DQ, strongly co-occurred, attributing TCR associations to individual alleles was difficult. For the cohort, immune exposure information was limited to CMV serostatus. Across donors, most TCR sequences were observed very rarely, whereas some public TCRs were present in many individuals. A later analysis associated 15,000 to 20,000 TCR beta sequences with specific HLA alleles at a false discovery rate of 0.05. Correlated functional status among segregating V segments might reflect linkage disequilibrium, but an unknown experimental factor could not be ruled out. Roughly uniform sequencing depth across donors was assumed in presence/absence analyses, although this assumption may not hold. According to a later genetic analysis, donors in an Asian-associated ancestry cluster had fewer N-insertions in productive TCRs than the approximately 650-donor mean. A total of 150 to 200 TCR beta chains were listed by the study as associated with cytomegalovirus. V-gene and J-gene trimming of TCR beta chains was associated with a missense DCLRE1C variant in a later genetic analysis, and the association was replicated in an independent cohort. A later analysis found that most CMV-associated TCR beta chains appeared HLA-restricted, with HLA associations seemingly driven largely by CMV exposure. Some IMGT-functional V segments, including TRBV6-2 and TRBV6-3, could not be distinguished by the 87-base-pair reads and were therefore excluded. Because some donors lacked HLA typing at each locus, the association tests relied only on the typed subset. The authors suggested that the approach could potentially be extended to other disease states and immunological phenotypes. In an earlier analysis of about 540 of the donors, most TCR beta V segments were observed in productive rearrangements about 87% or about 30% of the time, broadly matching IMGT annotations. A few of the identified cytomegalovirus-associated TCR beta chains were confirmed in vitro to be specific for cytomegalovirus antigens. A later analysis found that HLA-associated TCR beta chains were more clonally expanded and had lower generation probabilities than equally common non-associated chains. The cohort was sequenced for TCR beta chains only, and without alpha or paired-chain data the features that could be detected were limited. The classifier was reported to diagnose cytomegalovirus status with high specificity and sensitivity in both the original and validation cohorts. In a later analysis, several top co-occurrence clusters were reported to appear linked to parvovirus B19, influenza, CMV and Epstein-Barr virus. Because counts were too low, about 18 rarely observed V segments, including chromosome 9 orphons, were left out of the earlier analysis of about 500 of the donors. A further reported finding was that TCR beta sequences accurately predicted the HLA-A and HLA-B alleles for most subjects in the first cohort. A group of highly shared sequence variants was considered likely to be a technical artifact of the sequencing pipeline. In a later analysis, the rate of TCR association differed among HLA loci, with DRB1 alleles having the most associated TCRs and HLA-C alleles having the fewest.

As encoded in the germline V gene, CDR1 is SNHLY while CDR2 is FYNNEI. The CDR3 holds 16 amino acids from the cysteine to the phenylalanine. Here the CDR3 DNA is all that survives: 48 bases in frame from base 1. Concerning this clone: Its recognized antigen is unknown. Relative to the germline gene, one junction end is altered; a read error may explain this.

In total, more than 500 healthy bone marrow donors made up the cohort. Cohort members were all nominally healthy when sampled, although unrecorded immune exposures were likely present. The donor was CMV seronegative and belonged to the group of over 300 seronegative cohort members. Every donor gave a peripheral blood sample, and the peripheral blood mononuclear cells from that sample were used for TCR beta sequencing. The Qiagen DNeasy Blood Extraction Kit was used to extract genomic DNA from the blood cell samples. Libraries were built with the immunoSEQ multiplex PCR assay. A mixture of 60 forward primers for TCR Vbeta segments and 13 reverse primers for TCR Jbeta segments was used in the multiplex PCR. A multiplex PCR assay on genomic DNA amplified the CDR3 region of rearranged TCR beta genes. Amplified TCR beta libraries were sequenced as 87-base-pair reads on the Illumina HiSeq System. As for the authors' bioinformatics: A later analysis tallied 70 million to 100 million unique TCR beta chains across the 650 to 750 repertoires, and some 10 million of those chains were shared by two or more donors. A nearest-neighbor algorithm error-corrected the raw reads and collapsed the reads into unique sequences, merging closely related sequences to remove PCR and sequencing errors. Alignment of CDR3 sequences to IMGT reference sequences was used to assign V, D and J gene segments. Each retained sequence needed at least a six-nucleotide match to both a V gene segment and a J gene segment. A rearrangement counted as productive if the CDR3 had no stop codons and remained in frame with V and J, and every other rearrangement counted as non-productive. Following IMGT convention, CDR3 was defined as the stretch from the second conserved V-encoded cysteine up to the conserved J-encoded phenylalanine. In an earlier analysis of more than 550 of the donors, sequences lacking an unambiguous match to a single V gene segment were excluded. In an earlier analysis of 587 of the donors, a V segment was called functional when productive rearrangements were above 56.7%, and segregating when the standard deviation between donors exceeded 5%. A statistical classification framework was developed to diagnose cytomegalovirus status using the catalog of TCR beta chain sequences. In a later analysis, V and J genes were assigned by comparing TCR nucleotide sequences against IMGT/GENE-DB human TR gene sequences. In a later analysis, CDR3 sequences and most-parsimonious VDJ recombination scenarios were assigned using the TCRdist pipeline. In a later analysis, each TCR beta chain was defined by its CDR3 amino acid sequence together with its V-gene family, and reads without a unique V-gene family were excluded. As a way to deal with suspected cross-contamination and a sequencing artifact, a later analysis dropped nearly 600 nucleotide sequences that were highly shared and had low generation probability. In a later analysis, a clonal expansion index for each public chain was calculated from normalized within-repertoire ranks of inferred template counts. A later analysis computed generation probabilities with a VDJ recombination model fitted to out-of-frame rearrangements, and checked the results against IGoR. A later analysis scored TCR-TCR, TCR-HLA and TCR-CMV co-occurrence with hypergeometric tests, applying a repertoire-size bias correction to TCR pairs. False discovery rates were estimated in a later analysis by permuting HLA or CMV assignments 20 times. In a later analysis, co-occurring TCRs were grouped using DBSCAN, and TCRdist sequence similarity was added for clustering within HLA-allele-positive subsets. Repertoires with fewer than 30,000 or more than 120,000 public chains, plus five repertoires with anomalous nucleotide sharing, were excluded from co-occurrence clustering. Sourced from immuneACCESS, this table was stored by TCRdb with only in-frame sequences that have V and J called. A share of the clones is absent; for the studies checked, an unresolved V gene accounts for under half, and the remainder has no known explanation. D and trimming come from the DNA, and the V and J calls and clone size come from that table. The sample profile shows under 250,000 clones; just under 80% of them were found once. The ten largest make up 0.47% of the sample.

The specimen sequenced was PBMCs. The source of this sequence is a boy under 18 in good health and CMV-seronegative. The chain couples TRBV2 to TRBJ2-1; 10 junctional bases match TRBD2. This receptor carries the CDR3 CASSVGLANIYNGQFF. The nucleotides are TGTGCCAGCAGTGTGGGACTAGCGAATATTTACAATGGGCAGTTCTTC.